This TCR beta chain was identified during a study of blood T cell repertoires in COVID-19. Turning to the study itself: T cells, B-cell-depleted T cells, or PBMCs provided the cDNA or gDNA that served as material.

Source study methods: Nucleated cell counts were estimated from reference gene primer amplification. Sequencing was performed with immunoSEQ multiplex PCR; in TCRdb, only in-frame clones are kept and a portion is missing. The V and J calls and clone size come from that table; D and trimming were worked out from the DNA. The sample has about 72,000 clones, 85% to 90% seen once. The clonotype comes from a man aged 70 or older with active or convalescent COVID-19. Sequences were obtained from peripheral blood.

In nucleotides, the CDR3 is TGTGCCAGTGGACAGGGTCCAACTAATGAAAAACTGTTTTTT. Translated, it gives CASGQGPTNEKLFF. This chain uses TRBV2 with TRBJ1-4; the match to TRBD1 covers 8 bases. After removal of 9 bases from V and 0 bases from J, the junction contained 3 bases not matched to a gene. The CDR3 runs 14 residues. The germline CDR1 and CDR2 sequences are SNHLY and FYNNEI.